This TCR beta chain was recovered during a study of T cell responses to AZD1222 COVID-19 vaccine. The study's findings and limits: There were mostly white British donors and more females than males, and clonal diversity was possibly underestimated.

CDR3 size: 14 residues. Germline CDR1 SGHDT, CDR2 YYEEEE. V lost 3 bases to trimming and J lost 0 bases, with 6 bases between them. The assay was immunoSEQ multiplex PCR, and TCRdb's table has in-frame clones only and misses some. This sample has some 150,000 clones, with more than 90% found just once. A remark on this clone: What it binds is unknown.

The receptor comes from an adult in good health. The sequencing here drew on peripheral blood, taken on day 0 of AZD1222 vaccination. This rearrangement joins TRBV5-6 to TRBJ1-4, with D uncertain. CDR3 amino acids: CASSWTPTNEKLFF. The CDR3 nucleotides are TGTGCCAGCAGCTGGACCCCAACTAATGAAAAACTGTTTTTT.